This TCR beta chain was sequenced during a study of shared clonotypes between healthy human individuals (dated by TCRdb to between 2020 and 2021). About the study as a whole: Three men and a couple of women, aged 18 to 49 years, made up the cohort. To estimate repertoire size and how much clonotype sharing occurs between individuals, the study deeply sequenced the blood TCR repertoires of about five healthy adults. To increase sequencing depth and limit assay-specific biases, different laboratories used diverse techniques to prepare libraries and sequence TCR repertoires. Leukapheresis yielded between about 0.94 and 8.9 billion PBMCs per donor.

The donors were healthy, HIV-negative adults who had no recently reported acute infections or vaccinations. Every donor was a Caucasian adult residing in Nashville, Tennessee, USA. For unsorted samples, roughly 91 million PBMCs were counted, and genomic DNA was extracted using the QIAamp DNA Blood Mini kit. Blood was obtained by leukapheresis, after which PBMCs were separated by Ficoll-Histopaque density gradient centrifugation and cryopreserved in liquid nitrogen vapor phase. A remark on this clone: Its specific antigen is unknown. Base qualities are not provided; no much larger clone lies one nucleotide away.

The junction shows trimming of 3 bases on V and 4 bases on J, plus 9 bases between the germline ends. The germline V gene yields SGHVS for CDR1 and FQNEAQ for CDR2. Inclusive of the bounding cysteine and phenylalanine, the CDR3 is 13 residues long. Just CDR3 DNA is preserved here, 39 bases in frame from base 1. Using the deep immunoSEQ assay, multiplex PCR amplified TCR CDR3 regions from genomic DNA. Extracted genomic DNA from each cell subset was spread evenly across all wells of several immunoSEQ 96-well plates, with each plate serving as a replicate. For unsorted PBMC, roughly 300 ng of genomic DNA, equivalent to roughly 30,000 T cell genomes, went into each replicate PCR. Ten immunoSEQ deep assay plates were used to sequence unsorted PBMC genomic DNA. Purified libraries were measured with a Qubit 3.0 fluorometer, size-checked on a Bioanalyzer 2100, and measured again with the KAPA Library Quantification kit. Each immunoSEQ 96-well plate was sequenced on its own single-read 150-cycle Illumina NextSeq 550 flow cell. The authors' pipeline ran thus. Because the immunoSEQ output held only junctional sequences and lacked quality scores, the filtering could not match the filtering applied to full-length reads. To assign V/J genes and CDR3, sequences were annotated using PyIR, a Python wrapper for IgBLAST v1.9, with IMGT germline references. Any read was removed if the V/J assignment was weak (E-value above 1e-6), the CDR3 was missing, or the read contained stop codons, out-of-frame junctions, or ambiguous translated residues. V3J clonotypes were defined by identical inferred V gene, J gene, and CDR3 amino acid sequence. To compute the percentage overlap between repertoires, the number of shared unique clonotypes was divided by the size of the smaller repertoire. Repertoire richness was assessed with RTK rarefaction, the Chao1 estimator, and Recon v2.1 estimates of unobserved clonotypes. Here the immuneACCESS table is served through TCRdb, limited to in-frame sequences with V and J called. Missing clones are a known gap in these copies; in checked studies unresolved V genes cover under half, and the rest lacks a known reason. The D gene and trimming were derived from the DNA, and the V and J assignments and clone size from that table. The sample includes about 470,000 clones, with around 75% observed a single time. The ten largest make up roughly an eighth of the sample.

Broader findings and caveats from the paper: Because the study included only a small number of donors, the genetic and exposure-history diversity represented was limited. Only blood was sampled, and tissue TCR repertoires likely differ from those in blood. Pairwise subsampling indicated that sequencing depth was expected to affect the degree of clonotype sharing among donors.

Source material: PBMCs. The TCR sequence derives from a woman aged 40 to 49 in good health. Some clones in this sample may be carry-over from other donors' samples. The rearrangement joined TRBV7-8 to TRBJ1-2; perhaps TRBD1 is the D gene, with 5 bases matching. This receptor carries the CDR3 CASSLGDSYGYTF. The nucleotide sequence reads as follows: TGTGCCAGCAGCTTGGGCGACAGCTATGGCTACACCTTC.